This TCR beta chain appears in the sequencing data of a study of blood T cell repertoires in COVID-19. Across the study: COVID-19 samples collected from the United States, Italy and Spain covered acute and convalescent phases. In each case, the material was cDNA or gDNA derived from T cells, B-cell-depleted T cells, or PBMCs.

In the study's own analysis: The authors estimated nucleated cell counts from reference gene primer amplification. Clones were sequenced by immunoSEQ multiplex PCR, and TCRdb holds only the in-frame ones, with some missing. The DNA was the basis for D and trimming; V, J and clone size are from that table. The table lists roughly 76,000 clones, approximately 90% of them singletons. V lost 3 bases, J lost 3 bases, and 9 bases lay in between. CDR3 length: 13 amino acids. The gene calls are TRBV12-3 or TRBV12-4 and TRBJ2-7; TRBD1 might be the D (6 bases). The TCR was taken from a man between 70 and 80 years old with active or convalescent COVID-19. Sequencing was performed on peripheral blood. The CDR3 protein is CASSFDRIYEQYF. The DNA for the CDR3 is TGTGCCAGCAGTTTTGACAGGATCTACGAGCAGTACTTC.